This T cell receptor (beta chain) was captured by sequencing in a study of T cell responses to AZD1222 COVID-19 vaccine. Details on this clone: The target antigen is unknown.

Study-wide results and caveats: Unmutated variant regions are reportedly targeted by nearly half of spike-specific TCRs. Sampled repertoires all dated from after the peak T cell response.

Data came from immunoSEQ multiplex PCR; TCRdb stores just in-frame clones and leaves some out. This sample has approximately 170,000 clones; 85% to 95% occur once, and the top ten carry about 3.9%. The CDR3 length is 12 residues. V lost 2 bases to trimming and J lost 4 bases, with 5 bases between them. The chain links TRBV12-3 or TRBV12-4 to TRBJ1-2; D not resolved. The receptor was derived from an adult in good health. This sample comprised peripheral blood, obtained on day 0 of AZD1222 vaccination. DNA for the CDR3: TGTGCCAGCAGTTTAATGGGCTATGGCTACACCTTC. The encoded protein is CASSLMGYGYTF.